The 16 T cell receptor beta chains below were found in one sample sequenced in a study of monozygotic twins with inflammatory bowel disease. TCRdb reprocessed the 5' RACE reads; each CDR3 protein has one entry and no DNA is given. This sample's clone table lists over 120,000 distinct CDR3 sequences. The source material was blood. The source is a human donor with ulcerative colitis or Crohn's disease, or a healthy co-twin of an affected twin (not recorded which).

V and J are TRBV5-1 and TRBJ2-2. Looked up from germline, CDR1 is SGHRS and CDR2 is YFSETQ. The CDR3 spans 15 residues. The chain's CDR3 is CASSLDGDNTGELFF.

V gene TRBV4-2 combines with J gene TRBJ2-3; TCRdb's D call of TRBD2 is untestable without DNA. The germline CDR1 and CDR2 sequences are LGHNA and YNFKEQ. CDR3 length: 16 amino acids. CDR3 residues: CASAPGSSPSTDTQYF.

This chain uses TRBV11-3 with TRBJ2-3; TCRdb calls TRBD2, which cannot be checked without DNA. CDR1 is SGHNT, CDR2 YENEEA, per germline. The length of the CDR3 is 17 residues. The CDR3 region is CASSQRTSGRDTDTQYF.

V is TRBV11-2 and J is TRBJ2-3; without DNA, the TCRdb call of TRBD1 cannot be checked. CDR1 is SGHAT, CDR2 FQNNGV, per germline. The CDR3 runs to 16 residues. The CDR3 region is CASSSNRQSSADTQYF.

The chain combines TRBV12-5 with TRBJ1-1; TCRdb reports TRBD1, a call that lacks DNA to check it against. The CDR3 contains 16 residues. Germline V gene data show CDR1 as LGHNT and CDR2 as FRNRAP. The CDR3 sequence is CASGLVTGGLNTEAFF.

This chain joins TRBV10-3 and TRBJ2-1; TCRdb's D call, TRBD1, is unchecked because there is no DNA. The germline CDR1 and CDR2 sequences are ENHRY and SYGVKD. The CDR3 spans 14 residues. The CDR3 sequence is CAITPGQGYNEQFF.

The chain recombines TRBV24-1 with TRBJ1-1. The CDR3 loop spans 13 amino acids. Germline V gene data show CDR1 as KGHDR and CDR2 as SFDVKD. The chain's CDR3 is CATSATRNTEAFF.

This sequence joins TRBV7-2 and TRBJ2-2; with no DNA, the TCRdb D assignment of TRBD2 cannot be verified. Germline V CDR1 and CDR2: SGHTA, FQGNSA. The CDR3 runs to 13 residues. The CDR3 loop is CAGSREGYGELFF.

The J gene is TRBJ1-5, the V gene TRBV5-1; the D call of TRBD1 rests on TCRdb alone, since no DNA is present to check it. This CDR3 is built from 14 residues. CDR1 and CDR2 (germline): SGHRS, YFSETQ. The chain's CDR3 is CASSQQGGNQPQHF.

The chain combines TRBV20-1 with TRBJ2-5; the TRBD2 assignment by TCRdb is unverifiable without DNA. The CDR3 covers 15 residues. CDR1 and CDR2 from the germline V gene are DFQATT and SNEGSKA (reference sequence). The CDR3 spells CSASPSGRWGETQYF.

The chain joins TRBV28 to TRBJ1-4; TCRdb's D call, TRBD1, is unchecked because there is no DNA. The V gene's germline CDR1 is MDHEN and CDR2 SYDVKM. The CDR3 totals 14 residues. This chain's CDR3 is CASSLSGDREKLFF.

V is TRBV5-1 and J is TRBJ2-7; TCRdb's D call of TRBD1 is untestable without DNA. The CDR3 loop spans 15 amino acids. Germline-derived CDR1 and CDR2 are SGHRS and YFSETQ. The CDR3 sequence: CASSLATGVGYEQYF.

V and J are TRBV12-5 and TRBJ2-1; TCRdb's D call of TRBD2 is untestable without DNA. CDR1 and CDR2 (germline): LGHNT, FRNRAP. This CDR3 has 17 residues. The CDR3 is CASVNSRREGLNNEQFF.

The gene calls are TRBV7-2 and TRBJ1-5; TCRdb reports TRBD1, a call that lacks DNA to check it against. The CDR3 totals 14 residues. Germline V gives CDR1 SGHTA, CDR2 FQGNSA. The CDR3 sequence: CASSLDSGNQPQHF.

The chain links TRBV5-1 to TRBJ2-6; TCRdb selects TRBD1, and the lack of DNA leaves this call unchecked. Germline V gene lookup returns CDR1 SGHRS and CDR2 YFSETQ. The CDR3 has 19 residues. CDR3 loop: CASSLAGTGIGTGANVLTF.

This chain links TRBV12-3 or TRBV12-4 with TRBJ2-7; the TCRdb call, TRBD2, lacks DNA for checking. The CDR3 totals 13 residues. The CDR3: CASSTFRDSEQYF.